The following is a TCR beta chain sequence with its context. This clonotype has just a few counts. Its target antigen remains unknown. Base qualities are missing; no much larger clone stands one base away. CDR1 and CDR2, per the germline V gene (reference sequence), are LNHDA and SQIVND. Trimming takes 6 bases from V and 3 bases from J, and the germline ends sit 18 bases apart. Including cysteine and phenylalanine, the CDR3 has 15 amino acids. CDR3 DNA only is kept here, 45 bases in frame from base 1. The sample originates from a study of T-cell memory formation after mild COVID-19 (dated by TCRdb to the early 2020s). Some background on the complete study: TCR sequence clusters from the two donors were largely donor specific. Two young, previously healthy adult volunteers made up the cohort, one male and one female. T-cell clones expanding and contracting after mild COVID-19 in a couple of donors were tracked by longitudinal TCRalpha and TCRbeta repertoire sequencing.

The reads were generated on an Illumina NovaSeq 6000. cDNA libraries for TCRalpha and TCRbeta were prepared by 5'RACE using constant-segment primers, with sample barcodes and unique molecular identifiers added. RNA was extracted from every sample with Trizol reagent. Libraries were amplified in two PCR steps, with a second sample barcode and Illumina TruSeq adapters added in the second step. Sequencing of the libraries was done on an Illumina NovaSeq, producing 2 x 150 bp paired-end reads. From the authors' description of their analysis: Demultiplexing of reads and collapsing into UMI-guided consensus sequences were performed with migec v1.2.7. Using mixcr v2.1.11, UMI consensuses were aligned to TRA and TRB V and J templates and then assembled into clonotypes. Clonotypes were classified as expanded or contracted when called significant by both edgeR and NoisET, with noise models trained on biological replicates. For edgeR calls, the cutoffs were a false discovery rate-adjusted p below 0.01 and a log2 fold-change threshold of 1. As an exploratory analysis of dynamics, PCA with hierarchical clustering was applied to max-normalized trajectories of the 1000 most abundant clonotypes. Separately sequenced CD4+ and CD8+ repertoires were used to assign a CD4 or CD8 phenotype to each responding clone. TCRdb handled the public reads itself, with Q25 trimming in fastp and clone calling in MiXCR, and kept productive beta chains. Rows merge per CDR3 protein into single entries with the most common DNA and genes. The V and J calls come from TCRdb's annotation, not from the publication. This sample has about 140,000 distinct CDR3 sequences in its table, and roughly 13% of those were observed once. The leading ten clones occupy more than 25% of the sample.

Summary of the overall study and its limitations: The study included only a couple of mild cases, and larger cohorts that include severe cases with pre-infection samples were judged to be necessary. Some responding clones were detected in pre-infection memory, suggesting pre-existing cross-reactive memory T cells joined the SARS-CoV-2 response. Contracting CD4+ clones were located mainly in the CM and EM memory subsets, whereas CD8+ clones were found to be enriched in EMRA. SARS-CoV-2 specificity was not confirmed for the second-wave clones peaking on day 37. Balanced CD4/CD8 phenotypes were observed for clones contracting from day 15 to 85, whereas a bias towards CD4+ was observed for a second wave of clones expanding from day 15 to 37.

Ficoll-Paque density gradient centrifugation was used to isolate PBMCs. This receptor was obtained from an adult woman who had mild COVID-19 (a few samples of this study predate the infection). The sample titles of this study are shuffled in the database, so cell type and time point are left out; the donor was told from shared clones. The sequenced sample was PBMCs or a T cell subset sorted from them (not recorded which). This chain is built from TRBV19 and TRBJ2-7; TRBD2 could be the D gene, as 5 bases match. The nucleotide sequence reads TGTGCCAGTAGCTTATTAAGCGGAACAATCTACGAGCAGTACTTC. Translation gives CASSLLSGTIYEQYF.